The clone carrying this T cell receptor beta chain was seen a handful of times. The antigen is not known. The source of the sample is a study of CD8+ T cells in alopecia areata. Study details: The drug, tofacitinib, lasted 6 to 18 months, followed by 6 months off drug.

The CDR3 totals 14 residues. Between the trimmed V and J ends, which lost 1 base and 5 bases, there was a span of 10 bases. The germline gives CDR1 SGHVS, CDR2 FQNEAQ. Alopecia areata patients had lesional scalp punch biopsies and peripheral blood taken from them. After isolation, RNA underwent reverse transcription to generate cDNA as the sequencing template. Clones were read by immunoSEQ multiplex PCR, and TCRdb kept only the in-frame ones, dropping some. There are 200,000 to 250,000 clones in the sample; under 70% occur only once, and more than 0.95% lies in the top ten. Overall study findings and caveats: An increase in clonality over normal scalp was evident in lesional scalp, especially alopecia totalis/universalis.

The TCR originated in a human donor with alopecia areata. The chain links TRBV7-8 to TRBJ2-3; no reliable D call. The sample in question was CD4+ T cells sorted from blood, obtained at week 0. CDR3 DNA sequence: TGTGCCAGCAGCTTAGTTCCAATGGGAGATACGCAGTATTTT. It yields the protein CASSLVPMGDTQYF.